Listed here are 25 T cell receptor beta chains from one sample, sequenced in a study of cytomegalovirus exposure and HLA in healthy donors. The PCR employed 60 Vbeta primers together with 13 Jbeta primers. Measured with immunoSEQ multiplex PCR; TCRdb has only the in-frame clones, and not every one. The sample yields 130,000 to 150,000 clones, 79% seen once. Source material: PBMCs. Source of these receptors: a female donor in good health and CMV-seronegative.

The chain carries TRBV19 and TRBJ1-2; 10 bases agree with TRBD1. The trim removed 8 bases at V and 4 bases at J, leaving 10 bases unmatched. Germline V gene data show CDR1 as LNHDA and CDR2 as SQIVND (reference sequence). This CDR3 has 15 amino acids. The CDR3 region has the DNA TGTGCCAGTGGGGATTTTGGACAGGGGGTCTATGGCTACACCTTC. Its protein product is CASGDFGQGVYGYTF. Full variable domain (outside the CDR3, taken from reference TRBV19 and TRBJ1-2): DGGITQSPKYLFRKEGQNVTLSCEQNLNHDAMYWYRQDPGQGLRLIYYSQIVNDFQKGDIAEGYSVSREKKESFPLTVTSAQKNPTAFYLCASGDFGQGVYGYTFGSGTRLTVV.

V usage is TRBV5-4 and J usage is TRBJ1-4; D gene ambiguous. The CDR3 is made up of 17 amino acids. V was pared by 2 bases and J by 5 bases, with 19 bases between. Germline CDR1 reads SGHNT; CDR2 reads YYREEE (reference sequence). This CDR3 is CASSFLPPGLNNEKLFF. In DNA, the CDR3 is TGTGCCAGCAGCTTTCTACCCCCTGGACTGAACAATGAAAAACTGTTTTTT.

The table lists this clone with many counts. This chain uses TRBV10-1 with TRBJ2-1; 7 positions agree with TRBD2. Germline CDR1 and CDR2: WNHNN and SYGVQD (reference sequence). V was clipped by 3 bases and J by 6 bases; unmatched bases: 8. The CDR3 totals 15 residues. The CDR3 region is CASSDPSGKVNEQFF. The CDR3 DNA reads as TGCGCCAGCAGTGACCCGAGCGGGAAGGTCAATGAGCAGTTCTTC.

The DNA of the CDR3 is TGTGCCAGCAGTTACCGATTCGGCGGGGAGCTGTTTTTT. This encodes CASSYRFGGELFF. The V gene is TRBV6-5, the J gene TRBJ2-2, with unresolved D. Germline values: CDR1 MNHEY, CDR2 SVGAGI. V was cut by 2 bases and J by 7 bases, with 8 bases left in between. This CDR3 is built from 13 residues.

The J gene is TRBJ2-7, the V gene TRBV20-1; D ambiguous. V dropped 3 bases and J dropped 6 bases, with 6 bases sitting between them. In germline, CDR1 is DFQATT, CDR2 SNEGSKA (reference sequence). The CDR3 has 10 amino acids. Here the CDR3 DNA reads TGCAGTGCTAGCCACGGCGAGCAGTACTTC. This gives the protein CSASHGEQYF.

The chain is built from TRBV14 and TRBJ2-2, with 9 bases matching TRBD2. Germline V gene lookup returns CDR1 SGHDN and CDR2 FVKESK. V shed 0 bases, J shed 7 bases, and the junction held 12 bases outside the gene matches. The CDR3 is made up of 18 amino acids. CDR3 protein: CASSQERMVAGEFGELFF. The CDR3 DNA follows: TGTGCCAGCAGCCAAGAAAGAATGGTAGCGGGAGAGTTCGGGGAGCTGTTTTTT.

The rearrangement joins TRBV12-5 to TRBJ2-3, with TRBD2 identical over 7 bases. The CDR3 covers 13 residues. CDR1 is LGHNT and CDR2 is FRNRAP in the germline V gene. V shed 7 bases and J 4 bases; nucleotides not matched to a gene: 5. CDR3 in DNA: TGTGCTAGTGCCCTGACTAGCCCAGATACGCAGTATTTT. Translation gives CASALTSPDTQYF.

The rearrangement links TRBV14 to TRBJ1-6; TRBD1 matches at 7 bases. Unmatched junction bases numbered 9, after V lost 3 bases and J lost 10 bases. Germline V CDR1 and CDR2: SGHDN, FVKESK. This CDR3 has 15 residues. The CDR3, as DNA: TGTGCCAGCAGCCACCTTAGGAGGGGGCAGTCACCCCTCCACTTT. Its translation is CASSHLRRGQSPLHF.

This clone occurred once. This chain links TRBV9 with TRBJ2-3; tentatively, D is TRBD2 (6 bases). Looked up from germline, CDR1 is SGDLS and CDR2 is YYNGEE. Trimming pared 0 bases from V and 2 bases from J, leaving 13 bases between. CDR3 length: 16 amino acids. CDR3 sequence reads: CASSVAFQGLTDTQYF. CDR3 DNA: TGTGCCAGCAGCGTAGCTTTTCAGGGACTCACAGATACGCAGTATTTT.

The table lists this clone with many counts. This chain uses TRBV12-5 with TRBJ2-3; TRBD1 might be the D (6 bases). The CDR3 loop spans 16 amino acids. The V gene lost 5 bases and the J gene lost 2 bases, with 17 bases spanning the gap. In germline, CDR1 is LGHNT, CDR2 FRNRAP. The CDR3 here is CASGPGTFLPTDTQYF. The DNA of the CDR3 is TGTGCTAGTGGTCCGGGGACATTTTTACCCACAGATACGCAGTATTTT.

This clone was seen more than once but under ten times. The chain carries TRBV11-2 and TRBJ2-5, with 12 bases that match TRBD1. V gave up 0 bases and J gave up 4 bases; unmatched junction bases: 9. Germline V gene lookup returns CDR1 SGHAT and CDR2 FQNNGV. The CDR3 runs 18 residues. The CDR3 bases are TGTGCCAGCAGCTTAGAGGTGGGACAGGGGGCTCGTGGAGAGACCCAGTACTTC. It encodes CASSLEVGQGARGETQYF.

The V call is TRBV5-1, the J call TRBJ2-7; the D is unclear. Germline values: CDR1 SGHRS, CDR2 YFSETQ. Trimming left V 1 base short and J 0 bases short, with 5 bases between. The CDR3 is 13 residues long. This chain's CDR3 is CASSLYTSYEQYF. The CDR3 nucleotides read TGCGCCAGCAGCTTGTACACCTCCTACGAGCAGTACTTC.

CDR3 in DNA: TGTGCCAGCAGTCCCGGTGCTAACGAGCAGTACTTC. Its protein product is CASSPGANEQYF. V usage is TRBV28 and J usage is TRBJ2-7; D not resolved. Deletions cut 5 bases from V and 5 bases from J, with 10 bases between. CDR1 MDHEN and CDR2 SYDVKM come from the germline V gene. The CDR3 runs 12 residues.

This clone has only a few counts. The chain recombines TRBV19 with TRBJ1-5; 11 bases agree with TRBD1. Germline-derived CDR1 and CDR2 are LNHDA and SQIVND (reference sequence). CDR3 length: 15 residues. The ends lost 3 bases at V and 4 bases at J; junction bases unmatched: 2. The CDR3, as DNA: TGTGCCAGTAGTATGGACAGGGGGCCTAATCAGCCCCAGCATTTT. It yields the protein CASSMDRGPNQPQHF.

The chain links TRBV18 to TRBJ1-3, with 9 bases matching TRBD1. The germline gives CDR1 KGHSH, CDR2 LQKENI. Trimming removed 4 bases from V and 4 bases from J; junction bases left unmatched: 8. The CDR3 consists of 16 residues. The chain's CDR3 is CASSQGLQGAGNTIYF. CDR3 sequence (DNA): TGTGCCAGCTCACAGGGACTACAGGGGGCCGGAAACACCATATATTTT.

This clone was detected only a few times. The chain employs TRBV27 and TRBJ2-5; 7 positions match TRBD1. The J call may be wrong; the DNA end is better matched by TRBJ2-7. This CDR3 is built from 13 residues. From germline, CDR1 is MNHEY and CDR2 SMNVEV (reference sequence). CDR3 residues: CASSRTGSYEQYF. The CDR3 DNA sequence: TGTGCCAGCAGCCGGACAGGCTCCTACGAGCAGTACTTC.

The chain has TRBV7-2 and TRBJ1-5; 8 bases are shared with TRBD1. Germline lookup yields CDR1 SGHTA and CDR2 FQGNSA. Trimming took 1 base from V and 4 from J; bases not matched to a gene: 3. CDR3 length: 15 amino acids. DNA for the CDR3: TGTGCCAGCAGCTTAGACAGGGGGGGTAATCAGCCCCAGCATTTT. Its protein product is CASSLDRGGNQPQHF.

This clone was found once. The gene calls are TRBV4-1 and TRBJ2-5; D is undetermined. The J call is doubtful: the DNA matches TRBJ2-7 better. This CDR3 contains 14 residues. Germline V gene lookup returns CDR1 MGHRA and CDR2 YSYEKL. This CDR3 reads CASSQGFSTYEQYF. CDR3 coding DNA: TGCGCCAGCAGCCAAGGTTTCTCTACCTACGAGCAGTACTTC.

This rearrangement joins TRBV2 to TRBJ2-3; 9 bases match TRBD2. Losses at the gene ends were 6 bases for V and 4 bases for J; bases not matched to a gene: 8. The CDR3 sequence is 15 residues long. From germline, CDR1 is SNHLY and CDR2 FYNNEI. The CDR3, as DNA: TGTGCCAGCAGGGGGACTAGCTCCCGTCCAGATACGCAGTATTTT. Translated, it gives CASRGTSSRPDTQYF.

This chain uses TRBV7-2 with TRBJ1-2; 9 bases match TRBD1. The CDR3 contains 15 residues. CDR1 and CDR2 from the germline V gene are SGHTA and FQGNSA. With 1 base clipped from V and 2 bases from J, the junction kept 2 bases outside the gene matches. The CDR3 DNA reads TGTGCCAGCAGCTTAGGGGACAGGGAAAACTATGGCTACACCTTC. This gives the protein CASSLGDRENYGYTF.

The CDR3 nucleotides are TGTGCCACCGAAGGGACTAGCCACAATGAGCAGTTCTTC. Amino acid sequence: CATEGTSHNEQFF. The V gene is TRBV2, the J gene TRBJ2-1; 9 positions match TRBD2. CDR3 length: 13 residues. V was clipped by 10 bases and J by 5 bases; unmatched bases: 6. CDR1 is SNHLY and CDR2 is FYNNEI in the germline V gene.

This clone has just one count. An end of the junction does not agree with germline; a read error may underlie this. The chain is built from TRBV7-9 and TRBJ1-1, with TRBD1 matching 7 bases. The CDR3 consists of 15 residues. Germline V gives CDR1 SEHNR, CDR2 FQNEAQ (reference sequence). The CDR3 region is CASSSRTGKNAEAFF. DNA of the CDR3: TGTGCCAGCAGCTCGAGGACAGGTAAGAACGCTGAAGCTTTCTTT.

This clone was recorded at least ten times. This chain uses TRBV5-1 with TRBJ2-7, with D uncertain. V gave up 1 base and J gave up 0 bases, with 8 bases separating them. This CDR3 has 14 amino acids. CDR1 SGHRS and CDR2 YFSETQ come from the germline V gene. In nucleotides, the CDR3 is TGCGCCAGCAGCTTGAACACAATCTCCTACGAGCAGTACTTC. Translated, it gives CASSLNTISYEQYF.

The chain joins TRBV7-9 to TRBJ2-7; D remains ambiguous. Deletions cut 2 bases from V and 0 bases from J, with 11 bases between. Germline values: CDR1 SEHNR, CDR2 FQNEAQ (reference sequence). CDR3 length: 15 amino acids. CDR3: CASSLLIPGSYEQYF. CDR3 bases: TGTGCCAGCAGCTTATTAATACCAGGCTCCTACGAGCAGTACTTC.

This chain joins TRBV7-2 and TRBJ2-2; TRBD2 matches at 9 bases. The V gene end was trimmed by 3 bases and the J gene end by 5 bases; junction bases not matched to a gene: 7. This CDR3 has 16 amino acids. Germline lookup yields CDR1 SGHTA and CDR2 FQGNSA. CDR3 protein: CASSLGGLAGTGELFF. The CDR3 nucleotides are TGTGCCAGCAGCTTGGGGGGGCTAGCGGGAACCGGGGAGCTGTTTTTT.